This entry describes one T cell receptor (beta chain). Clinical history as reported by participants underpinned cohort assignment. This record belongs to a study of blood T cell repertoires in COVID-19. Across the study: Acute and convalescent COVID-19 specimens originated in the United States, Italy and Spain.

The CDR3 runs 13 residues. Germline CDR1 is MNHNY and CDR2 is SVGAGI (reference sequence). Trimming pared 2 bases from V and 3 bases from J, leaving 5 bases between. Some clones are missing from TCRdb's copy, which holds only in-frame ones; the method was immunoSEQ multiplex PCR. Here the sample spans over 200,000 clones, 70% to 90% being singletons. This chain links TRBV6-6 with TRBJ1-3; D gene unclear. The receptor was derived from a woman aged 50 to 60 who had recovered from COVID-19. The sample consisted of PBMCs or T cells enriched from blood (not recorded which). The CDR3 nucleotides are TGTGCCAGCAGTTACGCAGATGGAAACACCATATATTTT. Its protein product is CASSYADGNTIYF.